The 8 T cell receptor beta chains below were found in one sample sequenced in a study of vaccination and CD4 T cells after COVID-19. With the Oncomine TCR Beta short-read assay, DNA from cultured CD4+ T cells was sequenced. Using its own MiXCR run on the PCR reads, TCRdb lists one record per CDR3 protein. The data hold about 7,600 distinct CDR3 sequences, with about 45% observed a single time. Their cognate antigens are unknown. Described treatment: approximately 9-day PBMC culture with coronavirus spike peptide pools or control peptides (ViraFEST assay). Researchers collected the unexposed donor's CD4+ T cells before the COVID-19 pandemic (2011-2018). Sequencing was performed on CD4+ T cells from blood, cultured in vitro. These receptors originate from a human donor in good health.

The chain couples TRBV27 to TRBJ2-7; 13 nucleotides align to TRBD2. The germline V gene encodes CDR1 MNHEY and CDR2 SMNVEV (reference sequence). The J segment lost 4 bases and the V segment lost 5 bases, leaving 8 bases of the junction unmatched. CDR3 size: 16 residues. The DNA of the CDR3 is TGTGCCAGCAGTCGCCCCTCACTAGCGGGAGGGTACGAGCAGTACTTC. Protein: CASSRPSLAGGYEQYF.

The rearrangement uses TRBV6-5 and TRBJ1-6; 8 nucleotides match TRBD1. J was trimmed by 10 bases and V by 0 bases; bases with no gene match: 5. CDR3 length: 15 residues. Germline V gives CDR1 MNHEY, CDR2 SVGAGI. The CDR3 is CASSYSMAGGSPLHF. The CDR3 region has the DNA TGTGCCAGCAGTTACTCGATGGCAGGGGGCTCACCCCTCCACTTT.

The chain combines TRBV11-3 with TRBJ2-3, with 9 bases identical to TRBD1. After removal of 6 bases from V and 0 bases from J, the junction contained 7 bases not matched to a gene. This CDR3 spans 16 amino acids. Per germline, CDR1 SGHNT and CDR2 YENEEA. This chain's CDR3 is CASSDTGGLSTDTQYF. In DNA, the CDR3 is TGTGCCAGCAGTGATACAGGGGGCCTCAGCACAGATACGCAGTATTTT.

This clonotype has only a few counts. The V call is TRBV20-1, the J call TRBJ1-1; maybe TRBD1 (6 bases). CDR1 is DFQATT, CDR2 SNEGSKA, per germline (reference sequence). Trimming removed 6 bases from V and 3 bases from J, with 14 bases in between. The CDR3 totals 13 residues. The CDR3 region is CSATQGRDTEAFF. The CDR3 bases are TGCAGTGCGACACAGGGAAGGGACACTGAAGCTTTCTTT.

The genes are TRBV29-1 and TRBJ2-2; possible D gene TRBD1, 5 bases. The CDR3 runs to 12 residues. Deletions cut 3 bases from V and 5 bases from J, with 7 bases between. Per the germline V gene, CDR1 is SQVTM and CDR2 is ANQGSEA. Here the CDR3 DNA reads TGCAGCGTTGATAAGGGGACCGGGGAGCTGTTTTTT. This encodes CSVDKGTGELFF.

The chain carries TRBV2 and TRBJ2-3, with D possibly TRBD1 on 6 matching bases. The CDR3 has 18 amino acids. Looked up from germline, CDR1 is SNHLY and CDR2 is FYNNEI. V was cut by 6 bases and J by 0 bases, with 22 bases left in between. The CDR3 DNA sequence: TGTGCCAGCAGATCACAGGGTTTGGGGAGAACTAGCACAGATACGCAGTATTTT. This sequence encodes CASRSQGLGRTSTDTQYF.

The V gene is TRBV30, the J gene TRBJ2-7; D tentatively fits TRBD1 or TRBD2 (6 bases each). The CDR3 totals 13 residues. Germline lookup yields CDR1 GTSNPN and CDR2 SVGIG (reference sequence). V was trimmed by 4 bases and J by 6 bases, leaving 16 bases between them. The CDR3 coding sequence is TGTGCCTGGACCCCCGGGGGCCCTGGCGAGCAGTACTTC. The encoded protein is CAWTPGGPGEQYF.

This clonotype was counted a few times. The rearrangement links TRBV5-4 to TRBJ1-6; maybe TRBD1 (6 bases). This CDR3 has 15 amino acids. Trimming removed 2 bases at V and 5 bases at J, with 11 bases between. Germline V CDR1 and CDR2: SGHNT, YYREEE (reference sequence). The CDR3 coding sequence is TGTGCCAGCAGCTTCACAGGGCTTGATAATTCACCCCTCCACTTT. Amino acids: CASSFTGLDNSPLHF.